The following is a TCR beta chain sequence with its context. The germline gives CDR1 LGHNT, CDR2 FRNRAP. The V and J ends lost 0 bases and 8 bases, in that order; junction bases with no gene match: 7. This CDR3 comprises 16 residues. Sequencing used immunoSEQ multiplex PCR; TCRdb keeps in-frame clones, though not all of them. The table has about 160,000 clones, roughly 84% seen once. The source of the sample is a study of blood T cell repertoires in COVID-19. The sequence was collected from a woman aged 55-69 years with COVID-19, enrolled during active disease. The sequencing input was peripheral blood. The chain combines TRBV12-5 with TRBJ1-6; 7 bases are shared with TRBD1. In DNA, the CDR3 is TGTGCTAGTGGTTTGGTACTTAGGCAGGGGGATTCACCCCTCCACTTT. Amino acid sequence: CASGLVLRQGDSPLHF.